This T cell receptor (beta chain) was sequenced during a study of blood T cell repertoires in COVID-19. On the study more broadly: Sites in the United States, Italy and Spain provided acute and convalescent COVID-19 samples. PBMCs, B-cell-depleted T cells, or T cells provided the cDNA or gDNA that made up the material.

Source study methods: By means of reference gene primer amplification, nucleated cell counts were estimated. Profiling relied on immunoSEQ multiplex PCR, and the TCRdb table lists in-frame clones only, not all of them. The V and J calls and clone size were taken over from that table, and D and trimming were inferred from the DNA. The table lists roughly 100,000 clones, over 80% of them singletons, with 15% in the top ten. The TCR was taken from a man aged 45-65 years with acute or convalescent COVID-19. The source material was peripheral blood.

CDR3 sequence (DNA): TGCGCCAGCAGCCAAGAGATCGGGGTGGGGAATCAGCCCCAGCATTTT. This translates into CASSQEIGVGNQPQHF. The V call is TRBV4-1, the J call TRBJ1-5; no clear D. This CDR3 comprises 16 residues. Germline V lookup: CDR1 MGHRA, CDR2 YSYEKL. Trimming pared 0 bases from V and 4 bases from J, leaving 13 bases between.